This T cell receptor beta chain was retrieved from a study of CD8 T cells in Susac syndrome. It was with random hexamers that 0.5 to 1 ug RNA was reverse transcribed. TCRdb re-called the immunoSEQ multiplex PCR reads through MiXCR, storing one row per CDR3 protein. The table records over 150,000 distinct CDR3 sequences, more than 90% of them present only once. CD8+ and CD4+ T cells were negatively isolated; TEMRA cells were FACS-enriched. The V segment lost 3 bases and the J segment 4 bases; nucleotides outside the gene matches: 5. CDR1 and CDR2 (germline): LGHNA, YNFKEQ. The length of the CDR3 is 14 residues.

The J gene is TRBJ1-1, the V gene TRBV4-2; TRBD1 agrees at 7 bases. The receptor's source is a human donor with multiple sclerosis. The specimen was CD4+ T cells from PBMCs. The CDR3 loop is CASSQETGITEAFF. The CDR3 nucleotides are TGTGCCAGCAGCCAGGAGACAGGGATCACTGAAGCTTTCTTT.